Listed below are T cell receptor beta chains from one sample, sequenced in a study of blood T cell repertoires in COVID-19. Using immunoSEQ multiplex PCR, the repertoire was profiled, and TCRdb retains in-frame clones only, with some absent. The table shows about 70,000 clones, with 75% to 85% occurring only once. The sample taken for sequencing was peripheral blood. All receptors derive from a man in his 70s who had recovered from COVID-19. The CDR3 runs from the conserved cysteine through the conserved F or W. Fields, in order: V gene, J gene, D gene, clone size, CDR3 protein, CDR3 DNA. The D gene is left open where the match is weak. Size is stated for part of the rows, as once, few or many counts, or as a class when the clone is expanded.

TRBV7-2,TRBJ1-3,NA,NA,CASAGTGNTIYF,TGTGCCAGCGCGGGGACTGGAAACACCATATATTTT
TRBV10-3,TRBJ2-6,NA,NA,CAISDRGTGANVLTF,TGTGCCATCAGTGACCGAGGGACTGGGGCCAACGTCCTGACTTTC
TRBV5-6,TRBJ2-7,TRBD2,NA,CASSPGLAGVEQYF,TGTGCCAGCAGCCCTGGGCTAGCGGGAGTCGAGCAGTACTTC
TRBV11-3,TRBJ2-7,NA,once,CASGQGSYEQYF,TGTGCCAGCGGTCAGGGCTCCTACGAGCAGTACTTC
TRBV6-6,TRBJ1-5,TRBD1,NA,CASSPGQGNQPQHF,TGTGCCAGCAGTCCGGGACAGGGGAATCAGCCCCAGCATTTT
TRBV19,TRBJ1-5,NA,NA,CASSNANSNQPQHF,TGTGCCAGTAGTAACGCTAATAGCAATCAGCCCCAGCATTTT
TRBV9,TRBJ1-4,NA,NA,CASSPNGEKLFF,TGTGCCAGCAGCCCTAACGGTGAAAAACTGTTTTTT
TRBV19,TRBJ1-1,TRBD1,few,CASSSAGDRDTEAFF,TGTGCCAGTAGCTCGGCAGGGGACAGGGACACTGAAGCTTTCTTT
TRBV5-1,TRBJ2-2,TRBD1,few,CASSMATGAGELFF,TGCGCCAGCAGCATGGCGACAGGGGCCGGGGAGCTGTTTTTT
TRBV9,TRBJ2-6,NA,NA,CASNPGGVGGANVLTF,TGTGCCAGCAACCCAGGCGGGGTTGGGGGGGCCAACGTCCTGACTTTC
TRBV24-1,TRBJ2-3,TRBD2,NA,CATSDFSGGGSTDTQYF,TGTGCCACCAGTGATTTTAGCGGCGGGGGTAGCACAGATACGCAGTATTTT
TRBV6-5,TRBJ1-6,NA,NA,CASSYPDFNSPLHF,TGTGCCAGCAGTTACCCTGACTTTAATTCACCCCTCCACTTT
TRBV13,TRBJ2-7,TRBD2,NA,CASSLGLAGGSNYEQYF,TGTGCCAGCAGCTTAGGACTAGCGGGGGGTTCCAACTACGAGCAGTACTTC
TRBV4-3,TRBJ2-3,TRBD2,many,CASSQALYGGGPKDTQYF,TGCGCCAGCAGCCAAGCGCTCTACGGGGGAGGGCCAAAAGATACGCAGTATTTT
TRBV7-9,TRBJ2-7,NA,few,CASSPRTDRNEQYF,TGTGCCAGCAGCCCCCGGACAGACCGAAACGAGCAGTACTTC
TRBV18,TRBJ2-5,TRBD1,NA,CASADRVEETQYF,TGTGCCAGCGCGGACAGGGTAGAGGAGACCCAGTACTTC
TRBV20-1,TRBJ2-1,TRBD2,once,CSASDPGTSAYNEQFF,TGCAGTGCTAGTGACCCCGGGACTAGCGCATACAATGAGCAGTTCTTC
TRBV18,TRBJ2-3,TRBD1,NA,CASSPNRGEDTQYF,TGTGCCAGCTCACCCAACAGGGGAGAGGATACGCAGTATTTT
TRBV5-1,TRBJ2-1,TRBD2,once,CASSFQFSGDNEQFF,TGCGCCAGCAGCTTCCAGTTCAGCGGGGACAATGAGCAGTTCTTC
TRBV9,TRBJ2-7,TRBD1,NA,CASSPGQGPPNEQYF,TGTGCCAGCAGCCCTGGACAGGGACCTCCTAACGAGCAGTACTTC
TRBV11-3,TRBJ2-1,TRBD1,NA,CASSHHRDRYYNEQFF,TGTGCCAGCAGCCACCACCGGGACAGGTACTACAATGAGCAGTTCTTC
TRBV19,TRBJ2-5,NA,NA,CASSIGGAIEETQYF,TGTGCCAGTAGTATCGGCGGGGCGATTGAAGAGACCCAGTACTTC
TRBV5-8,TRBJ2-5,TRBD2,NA,CASSFSSGQETQYF,TGTGCCAGCAGCTTTTCTAGCGGTCAAGAGACCCAGTACTTC
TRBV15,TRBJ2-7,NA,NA,CATSSPRARGGGEQYF,TGTGCCACCAGTTCACCGAGGGCCCGGGGAGGGGGCGAGCAGTACTTC
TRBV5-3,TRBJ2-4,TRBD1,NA,CARSGTGQGVKNIQYF,TGTGCCAGAAGCGGCACAGGACAGGGAGTGAAAAACATTCAGTACTTC
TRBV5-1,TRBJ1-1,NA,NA,CASSLDPRGTEAFF,TGCGCCAGCAGCTTGGATCCAAGGGGGACTGAAGCTTTCTTT
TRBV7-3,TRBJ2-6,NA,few,CASSQGSTGANVLTF,TGTGCCAGCAGTCAAGGGAGTACTGGGGCCAACGTCCTGACTTTC
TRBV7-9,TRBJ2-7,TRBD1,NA,CASSFSETGGDEQYF,TGTGCCAGCAGCTTCTCCGAGACAGGGGGTGACGAGCAGTACTTC
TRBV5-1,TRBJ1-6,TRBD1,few,CASADRDNSPLHF,TGCGCCAGCGCCGACAGGGATAATTCACCCCTCCACTTT
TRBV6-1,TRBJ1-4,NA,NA,CASSELGPNEKLFF,TGTGCCAGCAGTGAACTGGGGCCTAATGAAAAACTGTTTTTT
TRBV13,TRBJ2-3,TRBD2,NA,CASGGDGPSTDTQYF,TGTGCCAGTGGGGGGGATGGTCCATCGACAGATACGCAGTATTTT
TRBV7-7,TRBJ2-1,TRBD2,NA,CASSSTSGRDNEQFF,TGTGCCAGCAGCTCGACTAGCGGGAGAGACAATGAGCAGTTCTTC
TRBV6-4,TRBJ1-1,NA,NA,CASRQDRNTEAFF,TGTGCCAGCAGGCAGGACAGAAACACTGAAGCTTTCTTT
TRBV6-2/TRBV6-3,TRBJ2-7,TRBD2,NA,CASSRPGGMIREQYF,TGTGCCAGCAGTAGGCCGGGAGGGATGATCCGCGAGCAGTACTTC
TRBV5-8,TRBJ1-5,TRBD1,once,CASSFETGANQPQHF,TGTGCCAGCAGCTTCGAGACAGGGGCTAATCAGCCCCAGCATTTT
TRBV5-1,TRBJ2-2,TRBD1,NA,CASSLADRDSGELFF,TGCGCCAGCAGCTTGGCGGACAGGGATTCCGGGGAGCTGTTTTTT
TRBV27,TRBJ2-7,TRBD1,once,CASSKRAGQGFEQYF,TGTGCCAGCAGTAAAAGGGCGGGACAGGGGTTCGAGCAGTACTTC
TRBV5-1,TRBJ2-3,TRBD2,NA,CASSPGYGSGSSDTQYF,TGCGCCAGCAGCCCCGGATATGGTAGCGGGAGCTCAGATACGCAGTATTTT
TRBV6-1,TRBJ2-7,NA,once,CASSEMGRSFYEQYF,TGTGCCAGCAGTGAAATGGGCAGATCCTTCTACGAGCAGTACTTC
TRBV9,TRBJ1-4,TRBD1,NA,CASSFRTGAGEKLFF,TGTGCCAGCAGTTTTAGAACAGGGGCAGGGGAAAAACTGTTTTTT
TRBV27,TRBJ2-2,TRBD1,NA,CASSSGQGTGELFF,TGTGCCAGCAGTTCGGGACAGGGGACCGGGGAGCTGTTTTTT
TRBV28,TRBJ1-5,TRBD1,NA,CASRRPGTGNLGHQPQHF,TGTGCCAGCAGGCGTCCCGGGACAGGTAACCTAGGGCATCAGCCCCAGCATTTT
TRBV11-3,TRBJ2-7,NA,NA,CASSLVSAGESSYEQYF,TGTGCCAGCAGCTTAGTATCGGCAGGGGAGAGCTCCTACGAGCAGTACTTC
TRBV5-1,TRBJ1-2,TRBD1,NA,CASSLQGANYGYTF,TGCGCCAGCAGCTTGCAGGGGGCTAACTATGGCTACACCTTC
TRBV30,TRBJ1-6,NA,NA,CAWSYQAPNSPLHF,TGTGCCTGGTCATATCAGGCACCCAATTCACCCCTCCACTTT
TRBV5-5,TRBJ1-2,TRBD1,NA,CASSLQGVPGYTF,TGTGCCAGCAGCCTCCAGGGGGTCCCGGGCTACACCTTC
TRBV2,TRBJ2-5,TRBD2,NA,CASSRGLAGRYQETQYF,TGTGCCAGCAGCCGCGGACTAGCGGGGCGGTACCAAGAGACCCAGTACTTC
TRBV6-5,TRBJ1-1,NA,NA,CASMEAGMNTEAFF,TGTGCCAGCATGGAGGCAGGTATGAACACTGAAGCTTTCTTT
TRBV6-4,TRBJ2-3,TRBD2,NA,CASSDAGGTDTQYF,TGTGCCAGCAGTGACGCGGGGGGCACAGATACGCAGTATTTT
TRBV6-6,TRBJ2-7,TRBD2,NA,CASSSPGGGTYEQYF,TGTGCCAGCAGTTCCCCCGGGGGGGGAACCTACGAGCAGTACTTC
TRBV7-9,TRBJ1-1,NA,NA,CASSPYLTGNTEAFF,TGTGCCAGCAGCCCCTACCTCACAGGGAACACTGAAGCTTTCTTT
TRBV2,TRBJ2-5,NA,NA,CASSEQGYQETQYF,TGTGCCAGCAGTGAACAGGGGTACCAAGAGACCCAGTACTTC
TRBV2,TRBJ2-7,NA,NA,CASRGRGSNSYEQYF,TGTGCCAGCAGAGGCAGGGGCAGTAACTCCTACGAGCAGTACTTC
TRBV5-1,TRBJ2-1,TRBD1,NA,CASRTGTYNEQFF,TGCGCCAGCCGGACAGGAACCTACAATGAGCAGTTCTTC
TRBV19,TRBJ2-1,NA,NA,CASSIVFSRYNEQFF,TGTGCCAGTAGTATAGTGTTTAGCCGATACAATGAGCAGTTCTTC
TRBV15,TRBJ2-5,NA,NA,CATGKGDQETQYF,TGTGCCACCGGTAAGGGGGATCAAGAGACCCAGTACTTC
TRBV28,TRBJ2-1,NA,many,CASGIDSYNEQFF,TGTGCCAGCGGTATAGACTCCTACAATGAGCAGTTCTTC
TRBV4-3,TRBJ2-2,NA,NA,CASSPQTWTAANTGELFF,TGCGCCAGCAGCCCTCAAACCTGGACAGCCGCGAACACCGGGGAGCTGTTTTTT
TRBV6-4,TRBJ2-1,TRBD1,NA,CASSVLPGQGVQNEQFF,TGTGCCAGCAGTGTTCTCCCGGGACAGGGGGTTCAGAATGAGCAGTTCTTC